These 25 T cell receptor beta chains were all obtained from the same sample, sequenced in a study of OX40 agonist ivuxolimab in advanced cancers. Here immunoSEQ multiplex PCR was the method, and the copy in TCRdb shows in-frame clones only, minus some. This table holds 70,000 to 95,000 clones, 70% to 85% found once. Sequencing was performed on CD4+ or CD8+ T cells sorted from blood, taken in a trial of the OX40 agonist ivuxolimab. The receptors stem from an adult with an advanced solid tumor such as melanoma, head and neck, liver or kidney cancer.

The genes are TRBV27 and TRBJ1-5; TRBD1 matches 10 bases. CDR1 MNHEY and CDR2 SMNVEV come from the germline V gene (reference sequence). The CDR3 is 16 amino acids. J gave up 4 bases and V 5 bases, and 8 bases lay outside the gene matches. CDR3 amino acids: CASSPGTGVRNQPQHF. The CDR3 DNA reads TGTGCCAGCAGTCCAGGGACAGGGGTAAGGAATCAGCCCCAGCATTTT.

The rearrangement links TRBV27 to TRBJ2-1; TRBD2 aligns across 11 bases. The CDR3 is 16 residues long. Germline V gene lookup returns CDR1 MNHEY and CDR2 SMNVEV (reference sequence). J was trimmed by 7 bases and V by 3 bases; bases with no gene match: 8. The CDR3 sequence is CASSFLAGGPGNEQFF. CDR3 nucleotide sequence: TGTGCCAGCAGTTTTTTAGCGGGAGGGCCCGGGAATGAGCAGTTCTTC.

V gene TRBV27 combines with J gene TRBJ2-1; 8 positions match TRBD2. This CDR3 spans 17 amino acids. The germline CDR1 and CDR2 sequences are MNHEY and SMNVEV (reference sequence). With 10 bases clipped from V and 8 bases from J, the junction kept 22 bases outside the gene matches. The CDR3: CATKLWASGRNHDEQFF. The CDR3 region has the DNA TGTGCCACCAAACTCTGGGCCAGCGGGAGAAACCACGATGAGCAGTTCTTC.

This clone is a singleton in its sample. The CDR3 DNA reads TGTGCCAGCAGCTTATCCGTAACCTACGAGCAGTACTTC. The encoded protein is CASSLSVTYEQYF. The chain is built from TRBV7-9 and TRBJ2-7, with D unclear. CDR1 SEHNR and CDR2 FQNEAQ come from the germline V gene (reference sequence). Trimming removed 2 bases from V and 2 bases from J, with 7 bases in between. This CDR3 region has 13 residues.

In this sample, this clone turned up once. The chain uses TRBV4-3 and TRBJ2-3; D unclear. CDR3 length equals 14 residues. The germline V and J ends were trimmed by 0 bases and 3 bases, with 7 bases remaining between them. Germline V gene data show CDR1 as LGHNA and CDR2 as YSLEER. This chain's CDR3 is CASSQDHGTDTQYF. The CDR3 DNA is TGCGCCAGCAGCCAAGATCACGGGACAGATACGCAGTATTTT.

V is TRBV4-2 and J is TRBJ2-1; TRBD2 matches at 7 bases. V lost 0 bases and J lost 2; bases outside the gene matches: 7. There are 17 residues in the CDR3. In germline, CDR1 is LGHNA, CDR2 YNFKEQ. CDR3 sequence (DNA): TGTGCCAGCAGCCAAGATTGGTCTAGCGGAGCCTACAATGAGCAGTTCTTC. It encodes CASSQDWSSGAYNEQFF.

This clone was seen once. The chain is built from TRBV28 and TRBJ1-5, with D unclear. Trimming took 3 bases from V and 2 from J, leaving 14 bases between them. CDR3 length equals 16 residues. Per germline, CDR1 MDHEN and CDR2 SYDVKM. The CDR3 spells CASSFSLRGGNQPQHF. As DNA, the CDR3 is TGTGCCAGCAGTTTTTCGTTGCGGGGTGGCAATCAGCCCCAGCATTTT. Using reference TRBV28 and TRBJ1-5 for the parts outside the CDR3, the full variable domain is DVKVTQSSRYLVKRTGEKVFLECVQDMDHENMFWYRQDPGLGLRLIYFSYDVKMKEKGDIPEGYSVSREKKERFSLILESASTNQTSMYLCASSFSLRGGNQPQHFGDGTRLSIL.

The rearrangement links TRBV10-3 to TRBJ1-1, with TRBD1 matching 8 bases. Germline V gene data show CDR1 as ENHRY and CDR2 as SYGVKD. V trimming: 4 bases; J trimming: 3 bases; junction bases outside the gene matches: 4. The CDR3 sequence is 14 residues long. Here the CDR3 reads CAISADREHTEAFF. The CDR3 DNA reads TGTGCCATCAGTGCGGACAGGGAGCACACTGAAGCTTTCTTT.

This chain links TRBV6-6 with TRBJ2-2, with TRBD2 as a possible D gene (6 bases). CDR3 size: 16 residues. Germline lookup yields CDR1 MNHNY and CDR2 SVGAGI (reference sequence). Deletions cut 8 bases from V and 6 bases from J, with 22 bases between. The CDR3 loop reads CASWGWLANDAGELFF. The CDR3 nucleotides are TGTGCCAGCTGGGGGTGGCTAGCGAACGACGCCGGGGAGCTGTTTTTT.

The chain is built from TRBV30 and TRBJ2-7; 7 nucleotides line up with TRBD1. The CDR3 spans 15 residues. Trimming took 4 bases from V and 3 from J; bases not matched to a gene: 12. Germline CDR1 reads GTSNPN; CDR2 reads SVGIG (reference sequence). The DNA of the CDR3 is TGTGCCTGGATCGCACTCACAGGGGTCCGCTACGAGCAGTACTTC. Amino acids: CAWIALTGVRYEQYF.

V gene TRBV28 combines with J gene TRBJ1-4, with no clear D. Looked up from germline, CDR1 is MDHEN and CDR2 is SYDVKM. The V end lost 6 bases, the J end lost 8 bases, and 13 bases lay between the germline ends. The CDR3 totals 13 residues. The CDR3 DNA reads TGTGCCAGCAGCCCAGCAGGCGGGGAAAAACTGTTTTTT. Its protein is CASSPAGGEKLFF.

This clone has more than one count but fewer than ten. The chain uses TRBV19 and TRBJ1-1, with 9 bases identical to TRBD1. After removal of 7 bases from V and 6 bases from J, the junction contained 6 bases not matched to a gene. Germline V gene sequence: CDR1 LNHDA, CDR2 SQIVND (reference sequence). The CDR3 loop spans 13 amino acids. The CDR3 loop reads CASTVQGAAEAFF. In DNA, the CDR3 is TGTGCCAGTACCGTACAGGGGGCGGCTGAAGCTTTCTTT.

This chain connects TRBV7-3 to TRBJ2-7; 9 bases are a match to TRBD2. There are 15 residues in the CDR3. Trimming at V came to 2 bases and at J to 6 bases, leaving 8 bases not matched to a gene. Germline V CDR1 and CDR2: SGHTA, FQGTGA. CDR3 sequence: CASSLYPSREGEQYF. The CDR3 DNA sequence: TGTGCCAGCAGCTTATATCCCTCGCGGGAGGGCGAGCAGTACTTC.

V and J are TRBV25-1 and TRBJ1-6; TRBD1 matches 8 bases. V shed 4 bases and J 9 bases; nucleotides not matched to a gene: 8. CDR3 length: 15 residues. CDR1 MGHDK and CDR2 SYGVNS come from the germline V gene. The CDR3 sequence is CASSGTGSFRSPLHF. For the CDR3, the DNA is TGTGCCAGCAGTGGGACAGGGAGTTTTCGTTCACCCCTCCACTTT.

The V call is TRBV4-2, the J call TRBJ1-2; a possible D gene is TRBD1 (5 bases). V dropped 0 bases and J dropped 8 bases, with 13 bases sitting between them. CDR1 is LGHNA and CDR2 is YNFKEQ in the germline V gene. This CDR3 spans 14 amino acids. This CDR3 is CASSQDVGGYGYTF. CDR3 bases: TGTGCCAGCAGCCAAGATGTCGGGGGTTACGGCTACACCTTC.

The chain combines TRBV27 with TRBJ1-4; no clear D. V lost 6 bases and J lost 0, with 8 bases in between. CDR3 length equals 14 residues. CDR1 is MNHEY and CDR2 is SMNVEV in the germline V gene (reference sequence). DNA of the CDR3: TGTGCCAGCAGCCTCTCTACAACTAATGAAAAACTGTTTTTT. Amino acid sequence: CASSLSTTNEKLFF. Drawing the rest from reference TRBV27 and TRBJ1-4, the complete variable domain is EAQVTQNPRYLITVTGKKLTVTCSQNMNHEYMSWYRQDPGLGLRQIYYSMNVEVTDKGDVPEGYKVSRKEKRNFPLILESPSPNQTSLYFCASSLSTTNEKLFFGSGTQLSVL.

The chain couples TRBV28 to TRBJ2-7; tentatively, D is TRBD1 or TRBD2 (6 bases each). V was clipped by 7 bases and J by 6 bases, with 16 bases between them. In germline, CDR1 is MDHEN, CDR2 SYDVKM. This CDR3 is 13 amino acids long. CDR3 sequence reads: CASTQGEGGEQYF. CDR3 nucleotide sequence: TGTGCCAGCACCCAGGGTGAGGGGGGCGAGCAGTACTTC. Full variable domain (remainder filled in from reference TRBV28 and TRBJ2-7): DVKVTQSSRYLVKRTGEKVFLECVQDMDHENMFWYRQDPGLGLRLIYFSYDVKMKEKGDIPEGYSVSREKKERFSLILESASTNQTSMYLCASTQGEGGEQYFGPGTRLTVT.

The CDR3 region is CASSLGEGSGANVLTF. CDR3 in DNA: TGTGCCAGCAGCTTAGGGGAGGGGTCTGGGGCCAACGTCCTGACTTTC. The chain couples TRBV7-6 to TRBJ2-6; TRBD2 agrees at 7 bases. Germline trimming cut 1 base from V and 1 base from J; bases unmatched to any gene: 1. The germline CDR1 and CDR2 sequences are SGHVS and FNYEAQ. The CDR3 sequence is 16 residues long.

The J gene is TRBJ2-7, the V gene TRBV7-2; 8 bases align to TRBD2. Germline V gives CDR1 SGHTA, CDR2 FQGNSA. V dropped 1 base and J dropped 2; count of bases not matched to a gene: 4. This CDR3 region has 15 residues. The CDR3 DNA is TGTGCCAGCAGCTTAGAAGCGGGAGTGACCTACGAGCAGTACTTC. As protein: CASSLEAGVTYEQYF.

The chain is built from TRBV28 and TRBJ2-3; 7 bases fit TRBD1. Per germline, CDR1 MDHEN and CDR2 SYDVKM. The CDR3 runs to 15 residues. The V segment lost 4 bases and the J segment 2 bases; nucleotides outside the gene matches: 6. CDR3 residues: CASSSYRGYTDTQYF. For the CDR3, the DNA is TGTGCCAGCAGTTCCTACAGGGGATACACAGATACGCAGTATTTT.

CDR3 in amino acids: CASGGGGMNTEAFF. In DNA form, the CDR3 reads TGTGCCAGCGGGGGGGGAGGGATGAACACTGAAGCTTTCTTT. V and J are TRBV6-6 and TRBJ1-1, with D maybe TRBD1 (5 bases). The germline V and J ends were trimmed by 8 bases and 0 bases, with 13 bases remaining between them. The length of the CDR3 is 14 residues. Germline assignment: CDR1 MNHNY and CDR2 SVGAGI (reference sequence).

V is TRBV9 and J is TRBJ1-3; unclear D gene. Per the germline V gene, CDR1 is SGDLS and CDR2 is YYNGEE. The V and J ends lost 2 bases and 0 bases respectively, with 12 bases between them. This CDR3 contains 16 residues. The CDR3 DNA sequence: TGTGCCAGCAGCGTTTTGGACGGAAGCTCTGGAAACACCATATATTTT. It specifies CASSVLDGSSGNTIYF.

The chain's CDR3 is CAIRRNRAGTGNYEQYF. The DNA of the CDR3 is TGTGCCATCAGAAGGAACCGCGCCGGGACAGGGAACTACGAGCAGTACTTC. The chain has TRBV10-3 and TRBJ2-7; TRBD1 agrees at 9 bases. The CDR3 sequence is 17 residues long. The V gene's germline CDR1 is ENHRY and CDR2 SYGVKD. V dropped 6 bases and J dropped 3; count of bases not matched to a gene: 15.

The chain is built from TRBV15 and TRBJ2-5, with D unclear. From germline, CDR1 is LNHNV and CDR2 YYDKDF (reference sequence). V gave up 0 bases and J gave up 4 bases, with 9 bases separating them. The CDR3 length is 14 residues. The CDR3 protein is CATSREVARETQYF. DNA of the CDR3: TGTGCCACCAGCAGAGAGGTAGCACGAGAGACCCAGTACTTC.

The chain has TRBV7-2 and TRBJ2-3, with 9 bases identical to TRBD2. The CDR3 is made up of 16 amino acids. The V and J ends lost 5 bases and 5 bases, in that order; junction bases with no gene match: 11. Germline-derived CDR1 and CDR2 are SGHTA and FQGNSA. The CDR3 here is CASSPIAGAYLDTQYF. DNA of the CDR3: TGTGCCAGCAGCCCAATAGCGGGAGCCTATCTAGATACGCAGTATTTT.